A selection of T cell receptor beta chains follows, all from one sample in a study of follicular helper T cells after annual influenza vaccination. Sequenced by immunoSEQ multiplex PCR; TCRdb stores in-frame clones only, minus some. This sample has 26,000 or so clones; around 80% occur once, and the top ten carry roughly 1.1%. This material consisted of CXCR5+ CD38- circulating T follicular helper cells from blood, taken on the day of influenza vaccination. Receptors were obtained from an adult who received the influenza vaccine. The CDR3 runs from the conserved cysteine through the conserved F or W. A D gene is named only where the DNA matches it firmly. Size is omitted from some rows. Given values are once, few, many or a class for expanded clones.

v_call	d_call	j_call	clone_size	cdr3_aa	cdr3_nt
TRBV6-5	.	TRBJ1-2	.	CASRLDTANYGYTF	TGTGCCAGCAGACTAGACACAGCTAACTATGGCTACACCTTC
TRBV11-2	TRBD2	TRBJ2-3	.	CASSLLRLAGVVDTQYF	TGTGCCAGCAGCTTACTGAGACTAGCGGGTGTGGTAGATACGCAGTATTTT
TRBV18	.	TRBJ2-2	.	CASSPGGDTGELFF	TGTGCCAGCTCACCCGGCGGAGACACCGGGGAGCTGTTTTTT
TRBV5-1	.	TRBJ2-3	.	CASIPSGELTDTQYF	TGCGCCAGCATACCCAGCGGCGAACTCACAGATACGCAGTATTTT
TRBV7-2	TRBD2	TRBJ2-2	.	CASSLTPAGVRTGELFF	TGTGCCAGCAGCTTAACCCCCGCGGGAGTACGTACCGGGGAGCTGTTTTTT
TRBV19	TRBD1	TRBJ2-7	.	CASSTTGVRVEQYF	TGTGCCAGTAGTACGACAGGGGTTCGGGTCGAGCAGTACTTC
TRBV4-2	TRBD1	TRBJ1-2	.	CASSQDLRQGIGYTF	TGTGCCAGCAGCCAAGATTTACGACAGGGGATCGGCTACACCTTC
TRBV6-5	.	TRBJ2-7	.	CASSYSAGGTYEQYF	TGTGCCAGCAGTTACTCGGCAGGGGGGACCTACGAGCAGTACTTC
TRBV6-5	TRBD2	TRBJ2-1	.	CASSYSGGGFYNEQFF	TGTGCCAGCAGTTACTCTGGGGGGGGGTTCTACAATGAGCAGTTCTTC
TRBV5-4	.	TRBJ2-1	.	CASSPARLVRSNEQFF	TGTGCCAGCAGCCCGGCTCGACTAGTTAGGTCCAATGAGCAGTTCTTC
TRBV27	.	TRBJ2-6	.	CASSDSLSGANVLTF	TGTGCCAGCAGTGACTCCCTCTCTGGGGCCAACGTCCTGACTTTC
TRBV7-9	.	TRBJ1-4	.	CASSLVSTNEKLFF	TGTGCCAGCAGCTTAGTCTCAACTAATGAAAAACTGTTTTTT
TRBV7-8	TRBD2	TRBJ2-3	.	CASSSTAGNEYF	TGTGCCAGCAGCTCCACAGCGGGGAACGAATATTTT
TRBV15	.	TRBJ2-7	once	CATSRDPLSGYEQYF	TGTGCCACCAGCAGAGATCCGCTTTCGGGCTACGAGCAGTACTTC
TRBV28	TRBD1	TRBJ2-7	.	CASSLLSGQNFEQYF	TGTGCCAGCAGTTTACTGTCGGGACAGAATTTCGAGCAGTACTTC
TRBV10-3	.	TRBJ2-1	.	CAISRDSEQFF	TGTGCCATCAGCCGGGACTCGGAGCAGTTCTTC
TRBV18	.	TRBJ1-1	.	CASSRAGDTEAFF	TGTGCCAGCTCACGGGCAGGCGACACTGAAGCTTTCTTT
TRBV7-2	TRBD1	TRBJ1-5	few	CASSLGQGAQPQHF	TGTGCCAGCAGCTTAGGACAGGGTGCTCAGCCCCAGCATTTT
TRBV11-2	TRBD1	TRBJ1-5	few	CASSLGWGQGDHQPQHF	TGTGCCAGCAGCTTAGGGTGGGGACAGGGGGACCATCAGCCCCAGCATTTT
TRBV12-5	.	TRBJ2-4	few	CASGLYLRQTLAKNIQYF	TGTGCTAGTGGTTTGTACCTAAGACAGACACTAGCCAAAAACATTCAGTACTTC
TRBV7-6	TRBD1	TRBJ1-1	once	CASSIRGQASTEAFF	TGTGCCAGCAGCATAAGAGGACAGGCCTCAACTGAAGCTTTCTTT
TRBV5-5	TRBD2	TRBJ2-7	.	CASSLLGLAGSSYEQYF	TGTGCCAGCAGCTTGTTGGGACTAGCGGGAAGCTCCTACGAGCAGTACTTC
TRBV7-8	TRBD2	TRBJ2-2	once	CASSPRTSGTGELFF	TGTGCCAGCAGCCCTAGGACTAGCGGGACTGGGGAGCTGTTTTTT
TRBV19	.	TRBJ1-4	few	CASRDNRNEKLFF	TGTGCCAGTAGGGACAACCGTAATGAAAAACTGTTTTTT
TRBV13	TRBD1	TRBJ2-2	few	CASSSGQALGELFF	TGTGCCAGCAGCTCGGGACAGGCCCTCGGGGAGCTGTTTTTT
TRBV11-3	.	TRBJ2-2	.	CASSPYPEGTGELFF	TGTGCCAGCAGCCCCTATCCGGAGGGGACCGGGGAGCTGTTTTTT
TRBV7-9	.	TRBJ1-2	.	CASSSPQGNYGYTF	TGTGCCAGCAGCTCACCACAGGGTAACTATGGCTACACCTTC
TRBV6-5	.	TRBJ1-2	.	CATAQGGYGYTF	TGTGCCACCGCACAGGGTGGCTATGGCTACACCTTC
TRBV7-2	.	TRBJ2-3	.	CASSTRSDLGKYF	TGTGCCAGCAGCACCCGCTCGGACTTGGGAAAGTATTTT
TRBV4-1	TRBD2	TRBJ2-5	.	CASSQVGRETQYF	TGCGCCAGCAGCCAAGTCGGGAGGGAGACCCAGTACTTC
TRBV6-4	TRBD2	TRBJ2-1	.	CATPGTSGRTHEQFF	TGTGCCACCCCTGGGACTAGCGGGAGGACGCATGAGCAGTTCTTC
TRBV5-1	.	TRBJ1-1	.	CASGGGGHRTEAFF	TGCGCCAGCGGGGGCGGGGGGCACCGCACTGAAGCTTTCTTT
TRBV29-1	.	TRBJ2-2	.	CSVRSGPTLTGELFF	TGCAGCGTTAGGAGCGGGCCCACTTTAACGGGGGAGCTGTTTTTT